The 32 T cell receptor beta chains reported below all come from one sample, sequenced in a study of shared clonotypes between healthy human individuals. The protocol was immunoSEQ multiplex PCR, while the TCRdb copy is restricted to in-frame clones and leaves out a portion. The table includes under 600,000 clones, about 96% detected once. Sequencing input: naive CD4+ T cells sorted from blood. Subset denoted: CD45RA+ positively selected. These receptors originate from a woman in her 30s in good health.

The rearrangement joins TRBV6-1 to TRBJ2-2; 10 bases agree with TRBD2. The CDR3 extends over 16 amino acids. The germline V gene has CDR1 MNHNS and CDR2 SASEGT. The junction had 5 bases not matched to a gene; V was cut back by 2 bases and J by 5 bases. As DNA, the CDR3 is TGTGCCAGCAGTGAATGGTCACTAGCGGGGACCGGGGAGCTGTTTTTT. Protein: CASSEWSLAGTGELFF.

This chain joins TRBV2 and TRBJ1-1, with D unclear. V was clipped by 7 bases and J by 4 bases, with 16 bases between them. Germline CDR1 SNHLY, CDR2 FYNNEI. CDR3 length: 14 amino acids. CDR3 sequence (DNA): TGTGCCAGCAACCAACAGTCTGGAGGCACTGAAGCTTTCTTT. As protein: CASNQQSGGTEAFF.

This clone was detected only once. V and J are TRBV15 and TRBJ2-7; D not certain. The germline V gene encodes CDR1 LNHNV and CDR2 YYDKDF (reference sequence). This CDR3 region has 14 residues. V lost 4 bases and J 1 base, leaving 11 bases between the germline ends. The chain's CDR3 is CATSTDLPSYEQYF. The CDR3 DNA reads TGTGCCACCAGCACTGATCTGCCGTCCTACGAGCAGTACTTC. Filled out from reference TRBV15 and TRBJ2-7, the complete variable domain reads DAMVIQNPRYQVTQFGKPVTLSCSQTLNHNVMYWYQQKSSQAPKLLFHYYDKDFNNEADTPDNFQSRRPNTSFCFLDIRSPGLGDTAMYLCATSTDLPSYEQYFGPGTRLTVT.

The rearrangement links TRBV5-1 to TRBJ2-7, with D possibly TRBD1 on 6 matching bases. Between the trimmed V and J ends, which lost 1 base and 5 bases, there was a span of 10 bases. CDR1 SGHRS and CDR2 YFSETQ come from the germline V gene. CDR3 length: 13 residues. The CDR3 protein is CASSLPGADEQYF. The CDR3 region has the DNA TGCGCCAGCAGCTTGCCAGGGGCGGACGAGCAGTACTTC.

The CDR3 here is CASSLGAGPSQPQHF. DNA for the CDR3: TGTGCCAGCAGCTTGGGGGCAGGGCCCAGTCAGCCCCAGCATTTT. This sequence joins TRBV5-5 and TRBJ1-5; possibly TRBD1 for D (5 bases). Looked up from germline, CDR1 is SGHKS and CDR2 is YYEKEE (reference sequence). The ends were cut back, 0 bases at V and 6 bases at J, with 13 bases in the middle. This CDR3 contains 15 residues.

In its sample, this clone was seen once. The chain couples TRBV7-2 to TRBJ2-7; 7 nucleotides agree with TRBD2. The CDR3 consists of 15 residues. Trimming removed 5 bases from V and 0 bases from J; junction bases left unmatched: 7. The germline V gene encodes CDR1 SGHTA and CDR2 FQGNSA. CDR3 residues: CASSRPGLSSYEQYF. The CDR3 DNA follows: TGTGCCAGCAGCCGACCGGGACTATCCTCCTACGAGCAGTACTTC.

The CDR3 loop reads CASRAAQETQYF. The CDR3 coding sequence is TGTGCCAGCAGAGCGGCCCAAGAGACCCAGTACTTC. The gene calls are TRBV28 and TRBJ2-5, with D perhaps TRBD2 (5 bases). The CDR3 is 12 amino acids. The germline V gene has CDR1 MDHEN and CDR2 SYDVKM. Between the trimmed V and J ends, which lost 6 bases and 1 base, there was a span of 6 bases.

V usage is TRBV6-5 and J usage is TRBJ2-1; D assignment may be TRBD1 or TRBD2 (6 bases each). With 0 bases removed from V and 7 bases from J, the gap between germline ends came to 16 bases. The CDR3 covers 16 residues. Germline values: CDR1 MNHEY, CDR2 SVGAGI. The CDR3 nucleotides are TGTGCCAGCAGTTACTCACAAATTCCGGGGGCAAATGAGCAGTTCTTC. Its protein is CASSYSQIPGANEQFF.

The V call is TRBV4-1, the J call TRBJ1-3, with D possibly matching TRBD1 (5 bases). The germline V gene has CDR1 MGHRA and CDR2 YSYEKL. This CDR3 comprises 18 residues. Trimming removed 5 bases at V and 1 base at J, with 21 bases between. The CDR3 coding sequence is TGCGCCAGCAGCTCCCCCGTGGGGGGGGTTAGGTCTGGAAACACCATATATTTT. Residues: CASSSPVGGVRSGNTIYF.

V gene TRBV28 combines with J gene TRBJ2-7; unclear D gene. Between the trimmed V and J ends, which lost 8 bases and 3 bases, there was a span of 14 bases. The germline V gene encodes CDR1 MDHEN and CDR2 SYDVKM. The CDR3 runs 13 residues. Here the CDR3 DNA reads TGTGCCAGCCAAAAAGGGCTAGTCTACGAGCAGTACTTC. The encoded protein is CASQKGLVYEQYF.

The chain uses TRBV13 and TRBJ2-1; D is unresolved. Trimming stripped 7 bases from V and 5 bases from J, with 18 bases between. CDR3 size: 15 residues. CDR1 is PRHDT, CDR2 FYEKMQ, per germline (reference sequence). The CDR3 region is CASKERTSQDNEQFF. The CDR3 coding sequence is TGTGCCAGCAAGGAAAGAACGAGTCAGGACAATGAGCAGTTCTTC.

A single count supports this clone. The V call is TRBV15, the J call TRBJ2-5; 9 bases line up with TRBD2. The CDR3 runs to 16 residues. Germline loops: CDR1 LNHNV, CDR2 YYDKDF (reference sequence). The V and J ends lost 3 bases and 7 bases, in that order; junction bases with no gene match: 12. The CDR3 spells CATSRVLGTSRRTQYF. The CDR3 coding sequence is TGTGCCACCAGCAGGGTCCTGGGGACTAGCAGGAGGACCCAGTACTTC.

This clone showed up just once. The V call is TRBV5-1, the J call TRBJ2-2; 9 bases map to TRBD1. CDR3 length equals 17 residues. Germline values: CDR1 SGHRS, CDR2 YFSETQ. V was pared by 1 base and J by 2 bases, with 6 bases of the junction left unmatched. The CDR3: CASSLPRDRANTGELFF. In nucleotides, the CDR3 is TGCGCCAGCAGCTTGCCCCGGGACAGGGCCAACACCGGGGAGCTGTTTTTT.

The chain combines TRBV7-7 with TRBJ2-3; TRBD1 is a possible D gene (5 bases). V was pared by 5 bases and J by 2 bases, with 11 bases between. The CDR3 covers 14 residues. In germline, CDR1 is SSHAT, CDR2 FNYEAQ (reference sequence). For the CDR3, the DNA is TGTGCCAGCAGCCTGACAGCCGACACAGATACGCAGTATTTT. Amino acids: CASSLTADTDTQYF.

V is TRBV27 and J is TRBJ2-1; D is perhaps TRBD2 (6 bases). Germline CDR1 MNHEY, CDR2 SMNVEV (reference sequence). This CDR3 is 17 amino acids long. V gave up 7 bases and J gave up 0 bases, with 19 bases separating them. The CDR3 spells CASTYGGSTSSYNEQFF. The CDR3 nucleotides read TGTGCCAGCACCTATGGAGGGAGTACCAGCTCCTACAATGAGCAGTTCTTC.

This sequence joins TRBV29-1 and TRBJ1-1; a weak D match, TRBD1 (5 bases). Germline V gives CDR1 SQVTM, CDR2 ANQGSEA. The CDR3 extends over 14 amino acids. V dropped 5 bases and J dropped 10 bases, with 23 bases sitting between them. CDR3 nucleotide sequence: TGCAGCGTTCGCCGGGACGGTGGAAGTAGAGGAGCTTTCTTT. This sequence encodes CSVRRDGGSRGAFF.

The V call is TRBV19, the J call TRBJ1-5, with TRBD1 matching 7 bases. CDR3 length: 15 amino acids. CDR1 LNHDA and CDR2 SQIVND come from the germline V gene (reference sequence). V was pared by 7 bases and J by 3 bases, with 9 bases of the junction left unmatched. The CDR3 DNA is TGTGCCAGTACCAACAGGGGAGGCTTCAATCAGCCCCAGCATTTT. Translation gives CASTNRGGFNQPQHF.

This chain links TRBV10-1 with TRBJ2-2, with D tentatively TRBD2 (5 bases). The length of the CDR3 is 14 residues. Germline V CDR1 and CDR2: WNHNN, SYGVQD (reference sequence). V lost 8 bases, J lost 1 base, and 11 bases lay in between. The CDR3 bases are TGCGCCAGCGGTCGACGGGAGAACACCGGGGAGCTGTTTTTT. Protein sequence: CASGRRENTGELFF.

The rearrangement joins TRBV6-1 to TRBJ2-7, with a weak D call TRBD1 (5 bases). The V and J ends lost 10 bases and 2 bases respectively, with 15 bases between them. Germline V CDR1 and CDR2: MNHNS, SASEGT. The CDR3 has 13 amino acids. The CDR3 here is CATHPREPYEQYF. The CDR3, as DNA: TGTGCCACCCACCCCAGGGAACCCTACGAGCAGTACTTC.

This clone was counted a single time. The chain joins TRBV5-1 to TRBJ2-1; D is perhaps TRBD2 (6 bases). With 4 bases removed from V and 4 bases from J, the gap between germline ends came to 21 bases. This CDR3 has 17 residues. CDR1 SGHRS and CDR2 YFSETQ come from the germline V gene. The CDR3 coding sequence is TGCGCCAGCAGCCTTGGTCCCGGATCCGGGAGATACAATGAGCAGTTCTTC. This gives the protein CASSLGPGSGRYNEQFF. The variable domain in full, completed from reference TRBV5-1 and TRBJ2-1, reads KAGVTQTPRYLIKTRGQQVTLSCSPISGHRSVSWYQQTPGQGLQFLFEYFSETQRNKGNFPGRFSGRQFSNSRSEMNVSTLELGDSALYLCASSLGPGSGRYNEQFFGPGTRLTVL.

This chain connects TRBV4-2 to TRBJ1-4; D unclear. Germline CDR1 reads LGHNA; CDR2 reads YNFKEQ. Trimming stripped 0 bases from V and 1 base from J, with 9 bases between. The CDR3 contains 16 residues. This CDR3 reads CASSQDPRRTNEKLFF. As DNA, the CDR3 is TGTGCCAGCAGCCAAGATCCGAGAAGAACTAATGAAAAACTGTTTTTT.

The gene calls are TRBV7-3 and TRBJ2-3; TRBD2 aligns across 8 bases. Germline V gene lookup returns CDR1 SGHTA and CDR2 FQGTGA. This CDR3 region has 15 residues. V gave up 5 bases and J gave up 2 bases; unmatched junction bases: 6. Written as DNA, the CDR3 is TGTGCCAGCAGCCCCGGACTAGCCTACACAGATACGCAGTATTTT. Translated, it gives CASSPGLAYTDTQYF.

The rearrangement links TRBV5-6 to TRBJ1-1; no clear D. Germline V gene sequence: CDR1 SGHDT, CDR2 YYEEEE. This CDR3 spans 15 amino acids. V dropped 4 bases and J dropped 3 bases, with 16 bases sitting between them. The CDR3 here is CASSPVRRIYTEAFF. CDR3 in DNA: TGTGCCAGCAGCCCCGTGCGTAGGATTTACACTGAAGCTTTCTTT.

The chain carries TRBV6-5 and TRBJ2-1; TRBD2 agrees at 7 bases. The germline CDR1 and CDR2 sequences are MNHEY and SVGAGI. The trim removed 4 bases at V and 4 bases at J, leaving 7 bases unmatched. This CDR3 region has 15 residues. CDR3 in amino acids: CASSSSGNQYNEQFF. The CDR3, as DNA: TGTGCCAGCAGTTCTAGCGGAAACCAGTACAATGAGCAGTTCTTC.

CDR3 DNA: TGTGCCAGCAGCCAGGACAGGGTGGATCAGCCCCAGCATTTT. It encodes CASSQDRVDQPQHF. V usage is TRBV28 and J usage is TRBJ1-5; 8 bases align to TRBD1. The CDR3 runs to 14 residues. CDR1 is MDHEN, CDR2 SYDVKM, per germline. The ends lost 6 bases at V and 5 bases at J; junction bases unmatched: 6.

The genes are TRBV28 and TRBJ2-5, with TRBD2 identical over 8 bases. Germline CDR1 and CDR2: MDHEN and SYDVKM. The length of the CDR3 is 13 residues. Germline trimming cut 8 bases from V and 1 base from J; bases unmatched to any gene: 3. The CDR3 protein is CASGSGTQETQYF. DNA for the CDR3: TGTGCCAGCGGTAGCGGGACCCAAGAGACCCAGTACTTC.

The chain joins TRBV18 to TRBJ2-3, with 11 bases that match TRBD2. After removal of 3 bases from V and 3 bases from J, the junction contained 5 bases not matched to a gene. This CDR3 comprises 16 residues. Germline values: CDR1 KGHSH, CDR2 LQKENI. The CDR3 DNA reads as TGTGCCAGCTCACCGGTAGCGGGAGGGCGGACAGATACGCAGTATTTT. Translated: CASSPVAGGRTDTQYF.

The chain has TRBV28 and TRBJ2-7, with a possible D match to TRBD1 (6 bases). Per germline, CDR1 MDHEN and CDR2 SYDVKM. V shed 11 bases and J shed 4 bases, with 27 bases lying between them. The CDR3 is made up of 16 amino acids. The CDR3 DNA sequence: TGTGCCTCACACGAAAAGAGGTGGGACAAAATGTACGAGCAGTACTTC. This codes for CASHEKRWDKMYEQYF.

The chain carries TRBV18 and TRBJ2-3, with unresolved D. Trimming shortened V by 3 bases and J by 2 bases, and 9 bases separated the two germline ends. Looked up from germline, CDR1 is KGHSH and CDR2 is LQKENI. CDR3 length: 14 amino acids. The CDR3 spells CASSPSSYTDTQYF. In DNA form, the CDR3 reads TGTGCCAGCTCACCCTCGTCCTACACAGATACGCAGTATTTT.

The chain has TRBV6-1 and TRBJ2-3; D is possibly TRBD1 (6 bases). The CDR3 contains 14 residues. V was shortened by 3 bases and J by 3 bases, with 10 bases between the two germline ends. Germline CDR1 MNHNS, CDR2 SASEGT. The CDR3 here is CASSDGQGTDTQYF. The DNA of the CDR3 is TGTGCCAGCAGTGATGGTCAGGGGACAGATACGCAGTATTTT.

In DNA form, the CDR3 reads TGTGCCAGCAGCAAGGGGGACTACGAGCAGTACTTC. The encoded protein is CASSKGDYEQYF. The gene calls are TRBV9 and TRBJ2-7; D perhaps matches TRBD1 (6 bases). The CDR3 extends over 12 amino acids. Germline V gene data show CDR1 as SGDLS and CDR2 as YYNGEE. Trimming pared 4 bases from V and 3 bases from J, leaving 8 bases between.

For this clone: Other DNA sequences within the sample encode an identical CDR3. The V and J genes are TRBV19 and TRBJ2-1; TRBD2 matches at 11 bases. This CDR3 spans 15 amino acids. Germline loops: CDR1 LNHDA, CDR2 SQIVND (reference sequence). The V gene end was trimmed by 6 bases and the J gene end by 4 bases; junction bases not matched to a gene: 5. The CDR3 DNA follows: TGTGCCAGTAGACCCGGGACTAGCGGATACAATGAGCAGTTCTTC. It encodes CASRPGTSGYNEQFF. Combining the CDR3 with reference TRBV19 and TRBJ2-1 gives the whole variable domain DGGITQSPKYLFRKEGQNVTLSCEQNLNHDAMYWYRQDPGQGLRLIYYSQIVNDFQKGDIAEGYSVSREKKESFPLTVTSAQKNPTAFYLCASRPGTSGYNEQFFGPGTRLTVL.